The clone carrying this T cell receptor beta chain was seen a handful of times. The sample originates from a study of control samples from healthy donors and cancer patients. Sequencing used immunoSEQ multiplex PCR; TCRdb keeps in-frame clones, though not all of them. The sample has tens of thousands of clones; roughly 92% are singletons. CDR1 is MNHEY, CDR2 SMNVEV, per germline (reference sequence). After removal of 3 bases from V and 7 bases from J, the junction contained 1 base not matched to a gene. The CDR3 is 12 amino acids. Sequenced: blood. This chain connects TRBV27 to TRBJ1-1; 8 positions match TRBD1. The TCR was taken from a young woman in good health. The CDR3 protein is CASSFGQGEAFF. Here the CDR3 DNA reads TGTGCCAGCAGTTTTGGACAGGGTGAAGCTTTCTTT.